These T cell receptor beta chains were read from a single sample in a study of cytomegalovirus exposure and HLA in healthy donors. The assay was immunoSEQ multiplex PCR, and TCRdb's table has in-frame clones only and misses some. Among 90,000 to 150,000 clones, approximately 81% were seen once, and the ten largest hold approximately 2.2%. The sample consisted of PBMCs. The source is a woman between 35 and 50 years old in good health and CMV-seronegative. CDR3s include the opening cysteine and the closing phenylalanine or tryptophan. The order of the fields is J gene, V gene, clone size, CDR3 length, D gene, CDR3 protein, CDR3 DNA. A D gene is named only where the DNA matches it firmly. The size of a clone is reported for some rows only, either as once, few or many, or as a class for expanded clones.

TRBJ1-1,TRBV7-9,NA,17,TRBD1,CASSLAGSQGANYEAFF,TGTGCCAGCAGCTTAGCAGGTTCACAGGGGGCGAACTATGAAGCTTTCTTT
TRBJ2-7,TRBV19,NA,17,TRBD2,CASSMSSGGRHSYEQYF,TGTGCCAGTAGTATGTCATCTGGCGGGAGGCACTCCTACGAGCAGTACTTC
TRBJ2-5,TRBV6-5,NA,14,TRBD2,CASGGGRALETQYF,TGTGCCAGCGGAGGCGGGAGGGCTCTAGAGACCCAGTACTTC
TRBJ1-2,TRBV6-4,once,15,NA,CASSDPGRAIYGYTF,TGTGCCAGCAGTGATCCCGGCAGGGCCATCTATGGCTACACCTTC
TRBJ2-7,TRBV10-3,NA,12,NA,CAISESPGEKYF,TGTGCCATCAGTGAGTCGCCAGGGGAAAAGTACTTC
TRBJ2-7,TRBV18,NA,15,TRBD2,CASSRGLAGGGEQYF,TGTGCCAGCTCACGGGGACTAGCGGGAGGAGGAGAGCAGTACTTC
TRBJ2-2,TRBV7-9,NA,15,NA,CASSPYTLNTGELSF,TGTGCCAGCAGCCCATATACCCTGAACACCGGGGAGCTGTCTTTT
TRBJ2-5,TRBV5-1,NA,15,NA,CASSSSGGREETQYF,TGCGCCAGCAGTAGTTCCGGGGGGCGAGAAGAGACCCAGTACTTC
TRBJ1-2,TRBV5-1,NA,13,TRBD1,CASSLEGASGYTF,TGCGCCAGCAGCTTGGAGGGGGCCTCTGGCTACACCTTC
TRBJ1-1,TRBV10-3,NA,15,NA,CAISEWPPGDTEAFF,TGTGCCATCAGTGAGTGGCCTCCCGGGGACACTGAAGCTTTCTTT
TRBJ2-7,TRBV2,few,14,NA,CASSDMSSAYEQYF,TGTGCCAGCAGTGATATGTCTAGCGCCTACGAGCAGTACTTC
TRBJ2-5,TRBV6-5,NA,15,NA,CASSFARGQKETQYF,TGTGCCAGCAGTTTCGCCCGTGGCCAGAAAGAGACCCAGTACTTC
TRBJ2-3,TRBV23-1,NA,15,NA,CASSREEPTTDTQYF,TGCGCCAGCAGTCGTGAAGAGCCCACCACAGATACGCAGTATTTT
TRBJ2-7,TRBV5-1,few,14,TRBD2,CASGTGTSAGEQYF,TGCGCCAGCGGTACCGGGACTAGCGCCGGCGAGCAGTACTTC
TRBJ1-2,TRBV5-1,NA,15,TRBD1,CASSMDRGANYGYTF,TGCGCCAGCAGCATGGACAGGGGAGCTAACTATGGCTACACCTTC
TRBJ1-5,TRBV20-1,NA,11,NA,CSARERGAQHF,TGCAGTGCTAGAGAACGGGGGGCCCAGCATTTT
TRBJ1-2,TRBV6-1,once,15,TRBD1,CASSAGQGVGYGYTF,TGTGCCAGCAGTGCGGGACAGGGGGTAGGCTATGGCTACACCTTC
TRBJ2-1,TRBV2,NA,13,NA,CASSGDSTIEQFF,TGTGCCAGCAGTGGAGACTCCACAATTGAGCAGTTCTTC
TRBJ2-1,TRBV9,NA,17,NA,CASSQAGGGSTYNEQFF,TGTGCCAGCAGCCAAGCTGGGGGAGGCAGTACCTACAATGAGCAGTTCTTC
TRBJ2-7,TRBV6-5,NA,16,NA,CASSYSKRFDLEEQYF,TGTGCCAGCAGTTACTCGAAAAGGTTCGATCTAGAGGAGCAGTACTTC
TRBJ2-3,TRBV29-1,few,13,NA,CSVEGANTDTQYF,TGCAGCGTTGAAGGAGCCAACACAGATACGCAGTATTTT
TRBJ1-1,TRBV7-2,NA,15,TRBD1,CASSLRRQGDTEAFF,TGTGCCAGCAGCCTTCGAAGACAGGGCGACACTGAAGCTTTCTTT
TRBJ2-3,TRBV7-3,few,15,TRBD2,CASSFSGGAADTQYF,TGTGCCAGCAGCTTTAGCGGGGGGGCTGCAGATACGCAGTATTTT
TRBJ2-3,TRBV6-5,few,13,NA,CASRGTGRDTQYF,TGTGCCAGCAGAGGGACGGGGAGGGATACGCAGTATTTT
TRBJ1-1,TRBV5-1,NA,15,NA,CASSFSGGAGTEAFF,TGCGCCAGCAGCTTTTCCGGGGGGGCCGGGACTGAAGCTTTCTTT
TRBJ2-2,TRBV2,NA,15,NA,CASTRDLANPGELFF,TGTGCCAGCACGAGGGATCTAGCGAATCCCGGGGAGCTGTTTTTT
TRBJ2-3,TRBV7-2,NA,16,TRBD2,CASSGRTSGATDTQYF,TGTGCCAGCAGCGGACGGACTAGCGGGGCAACAGATACGCAGTATTTT
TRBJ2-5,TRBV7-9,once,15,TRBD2,CASSFPGLAGETQYF,TGTGCCAGCAGCTTTCCCGGACTAGCGGGAGAGACCCAGTACTTC
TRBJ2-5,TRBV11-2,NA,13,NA,CASSLVESGTQYF,TGTGCCAGCAGCTTAGTCGAGTCGGGGACCCAGTACTTC
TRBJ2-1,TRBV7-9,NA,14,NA,CASRNGEASRGQFF,TGTGCCAGCCGAAATGGAGAGGCCTCACGGGGTCAGTTCTTC
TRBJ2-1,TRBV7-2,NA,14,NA,CASSLGRNNNEQFF,TGTGCCAGCAGCTTAGGGCGGAACAACAATGAGCAGTTCTTC
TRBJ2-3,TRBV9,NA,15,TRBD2,CASSASGGGTDTQYF,TGTGCCAGCAGCGCTAGCGGGGGGGGGACAGATACGCAGTATTTT
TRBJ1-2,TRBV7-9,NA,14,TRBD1,CASSPGQGANGYTF,TGTGCCAGCAGCCCCGGACAGGGGGCGAATGGCTACACCTTC
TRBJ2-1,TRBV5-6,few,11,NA,CASSPGDEQFF,TGTGCCAGCAGCCCAGGGGACGAGCAGTTCTTC
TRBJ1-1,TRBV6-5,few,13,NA,CASSGDLNTEAFF,TGTGCCAGCAGTGGGGACTTGAACACTGAAGCTTTCTTT
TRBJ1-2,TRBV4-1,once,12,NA,CASSQDDKRQRF,TGCGCCAGCAGCCAAGATGATAAGAGGCAGCGCTTC
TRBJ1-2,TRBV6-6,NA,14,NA,CASRKRGQNYGYTF,TGTGCCAGCAGAAAAAGGGGACAAAACTATGGCTACACCTTC
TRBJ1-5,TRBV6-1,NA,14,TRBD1,CASSVGQDPGPQHF,TGTGCCAGCAGTGTAGGACAGGACCCCGGGCCCCAGCATTTT
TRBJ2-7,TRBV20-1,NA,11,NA,CSAPKPYEQYF,TGCAGTGCCCCCAAGCCCTACGAGCAGTACTTC
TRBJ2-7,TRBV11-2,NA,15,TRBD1,CASSYGTGGSYEQYF,TGTGCCAGCAGCTATGGGACAGGGGGTTCCTACGAGCAGTACTTC
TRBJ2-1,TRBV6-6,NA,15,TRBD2,CASPPAGGPGNEQFF,TGTGCCAGCCCCCCGGCGGGAGGGCCGGGTAATGAGCAGTTCTTC
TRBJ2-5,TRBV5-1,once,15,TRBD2,CASSLSPSREGSLYF,TGCGCCAGCAGCTTGTCCCCATCGCGGGAGGGCTCTCTGTACTTC
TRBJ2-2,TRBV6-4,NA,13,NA,CASSESTTGELFF,TGTGCCAGCAGTGAGTCTACTACCGGGGAGCTGTTTTTT
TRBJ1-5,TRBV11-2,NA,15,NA,CASSLGERGGQPQHF,TGTGCCAGCAGCTTAGGGGAGCGGGGAGGTCAGCCCCAGCATTTT
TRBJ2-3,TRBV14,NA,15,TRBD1,CASRVTGGRTDTQYF,TGTGCCAGCAGGGTAACAGGGGGTCGGACAGATACGCAGTATTTT
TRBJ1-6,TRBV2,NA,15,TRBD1,CASRPTGAKVSPLHF,TGTGCCAGCAGGCCGACAGGGGCTAAGGTTTCACCCCTCCACTTT
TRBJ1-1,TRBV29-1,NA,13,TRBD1,CSAGQGPNTEAFF,TGCAGCGCAGGACAGGGGCCGAACACTGAAGCTTTCTTT
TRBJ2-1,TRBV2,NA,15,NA,CASSRTGTAYNEQFF,TGTGCCAGCAGCCGCACCGGGACTGCCTACAATGAGCAGTTCTTC
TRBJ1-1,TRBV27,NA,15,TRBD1,CASSFYKTGTTEAFF,TGTGCCAGCAGTTTCTATAAGACAGGGACCACTGAAGCTTTCTTT
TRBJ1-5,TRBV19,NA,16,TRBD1,CASRPRTGLPNQPQHF,TGTGCCAGTAGGCCCCGGACAGGGCTTCCCAATCAGCCCCAGCATTTT
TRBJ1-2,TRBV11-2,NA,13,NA,CASSGDSNYGYTF,TGTGCCAGCAGCGGTGACAGCAACTATGGCTACACCTTC
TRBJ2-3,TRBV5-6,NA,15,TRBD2,CASSRLAQATDTQYF,TGTGCCAGCAGCCGACTAGCGCAAGCCACAGATACGCAGTATTTT